This T cell receptor (beta chain) was recorded in a study of cytomegalovirus exposure and HLA in healthy donors. On this clone itself: Its antigen is undetermined.

Study-level points and caveats: Reports credit the classifier with highly specific, highly sensitive diagnosis of cytomegalovirus status.

Trimming took 4 bases from V and 5 from J, leaving 27 bases between them. CDR1 and CDR2 from the germline V gene are SGHRS and YFSETQ. This CDR3 has 18 amino acids. A multiplex PCR was run with 60 Vbeta primers and 13 Jbeta primers. The table came from immunoSEQ multiplex PCR; TCRdb's copy has only in-frame clones and leaves some out. The sample includes around 91,000 clones, approximately 78% seen only once; the top ten take 4% to 5.5%. Input material: PBMCs. The sequence came from a male donor in good health and CMV-seropositive. The V and J genes are TRBV5-1 and TRBJ2-5; a possible D gene is TRBD2 (7 bases). The CDR3 DNA is TGCGCCAGCAGCCAAGGGTCTGCGGGGGCCCCAGGTCGTGAGACCCAGTACTTC. This gives the protein CASSQGSAGAPGRETQYF.